This T cell receptor beta chain came from a study of T cells in narcolepsy. For this clone: Its matching antigen is unknown.

The protocol was immunoSEQ multiplex PCR, while the TCRdb copy is restricted to in-frame clones and leaves out a portion. The profile shows some 13,000 clones, approximately 91% of them singletons. Study findings and constraints: Reportedly, autoreactive clonotypes were serially detected in patients' blood but not controls'. Comparing one patient's CSF and blood CD4+ clonotypes highlighted HCRT- and TRIB2-specific autoreactive clonotypes.

The specimen was CD45RA- memory CD4+ T cells from PBMCs. The receptor's source is a human donor with narcolepsy.

CDR3 residues: CASSQGGQGETQYF. The CDR3 nucleotides read TGTGCCAGCAGCCAAGGGGGACAGGGAGAGACCCAGTACTTC. The chain carries TRBV4-2 and TRBJ2-5, with 9 bases that match TRBD1. Germline values: CDR1 LGHNA, CDR2 YNFKEQ. The junction had 1 base not matched to a gene; V was cut back by 1 base and J by 4 bases. This CDR3 comprises 14 residues.